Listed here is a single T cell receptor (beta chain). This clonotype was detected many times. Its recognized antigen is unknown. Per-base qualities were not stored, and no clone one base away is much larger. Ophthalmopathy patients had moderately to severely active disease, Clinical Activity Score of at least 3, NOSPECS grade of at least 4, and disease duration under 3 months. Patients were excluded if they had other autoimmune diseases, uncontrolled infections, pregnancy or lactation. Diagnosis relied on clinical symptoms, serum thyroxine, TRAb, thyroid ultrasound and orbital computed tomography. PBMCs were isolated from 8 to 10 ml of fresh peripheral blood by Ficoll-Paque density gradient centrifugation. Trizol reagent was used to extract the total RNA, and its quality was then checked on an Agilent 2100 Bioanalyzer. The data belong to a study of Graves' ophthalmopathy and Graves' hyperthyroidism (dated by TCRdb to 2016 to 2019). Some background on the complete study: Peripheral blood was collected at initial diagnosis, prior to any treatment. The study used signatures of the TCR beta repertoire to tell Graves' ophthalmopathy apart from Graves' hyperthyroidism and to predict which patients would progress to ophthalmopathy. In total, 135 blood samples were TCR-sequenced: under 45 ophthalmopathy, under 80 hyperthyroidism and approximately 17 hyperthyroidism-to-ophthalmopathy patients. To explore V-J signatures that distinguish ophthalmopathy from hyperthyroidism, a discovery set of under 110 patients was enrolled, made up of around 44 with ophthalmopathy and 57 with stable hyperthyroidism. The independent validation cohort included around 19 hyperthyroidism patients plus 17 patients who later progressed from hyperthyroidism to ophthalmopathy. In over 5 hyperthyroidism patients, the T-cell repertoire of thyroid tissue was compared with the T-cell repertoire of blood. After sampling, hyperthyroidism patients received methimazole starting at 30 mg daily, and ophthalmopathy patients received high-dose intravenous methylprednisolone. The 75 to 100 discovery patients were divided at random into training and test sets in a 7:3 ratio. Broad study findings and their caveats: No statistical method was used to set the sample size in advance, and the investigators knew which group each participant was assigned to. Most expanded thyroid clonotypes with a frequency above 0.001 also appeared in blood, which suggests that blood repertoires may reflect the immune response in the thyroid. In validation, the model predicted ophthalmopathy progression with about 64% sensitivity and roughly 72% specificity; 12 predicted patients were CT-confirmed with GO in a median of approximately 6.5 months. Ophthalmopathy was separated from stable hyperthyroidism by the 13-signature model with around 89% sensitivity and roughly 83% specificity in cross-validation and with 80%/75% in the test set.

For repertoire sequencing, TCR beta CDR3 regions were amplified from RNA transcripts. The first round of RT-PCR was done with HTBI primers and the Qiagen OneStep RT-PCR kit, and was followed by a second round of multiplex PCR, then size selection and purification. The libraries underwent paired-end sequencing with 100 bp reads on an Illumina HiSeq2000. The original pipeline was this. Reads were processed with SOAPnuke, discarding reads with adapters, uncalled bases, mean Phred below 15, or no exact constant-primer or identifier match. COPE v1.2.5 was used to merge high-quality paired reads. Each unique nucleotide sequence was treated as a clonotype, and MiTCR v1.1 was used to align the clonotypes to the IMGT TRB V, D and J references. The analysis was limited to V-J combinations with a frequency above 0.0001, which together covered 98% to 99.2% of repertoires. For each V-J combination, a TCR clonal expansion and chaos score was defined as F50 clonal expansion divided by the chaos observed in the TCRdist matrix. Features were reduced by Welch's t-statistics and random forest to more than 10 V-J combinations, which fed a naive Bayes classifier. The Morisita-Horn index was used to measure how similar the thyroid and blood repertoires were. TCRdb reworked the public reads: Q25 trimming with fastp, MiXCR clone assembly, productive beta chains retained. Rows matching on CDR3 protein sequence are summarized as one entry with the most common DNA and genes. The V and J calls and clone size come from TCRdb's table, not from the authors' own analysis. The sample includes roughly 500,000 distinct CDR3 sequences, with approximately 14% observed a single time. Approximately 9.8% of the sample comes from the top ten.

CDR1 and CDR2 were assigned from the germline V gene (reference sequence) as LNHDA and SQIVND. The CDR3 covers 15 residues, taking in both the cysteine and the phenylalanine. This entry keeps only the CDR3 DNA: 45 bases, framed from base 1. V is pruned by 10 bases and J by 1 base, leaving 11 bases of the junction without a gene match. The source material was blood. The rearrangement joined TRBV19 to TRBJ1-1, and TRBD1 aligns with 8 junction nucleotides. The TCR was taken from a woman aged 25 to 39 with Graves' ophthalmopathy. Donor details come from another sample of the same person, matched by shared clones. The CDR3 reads CATRGQGNRNTEAFF. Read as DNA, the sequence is TGTGCCACCCGCGGACAGGGTAATAGGAACACTGAAGCTTTCTTT.